This TCR beta chain originates from a study of T cells and Merkel cell carcinoma outcomes (dated by TCRdb to the early 2020s). With respect to the entire study: The tumor T-cell repertoire, together with T-cell density, was examined as a predictor of clinical outcome in patients with Merkel cell carcinoma. General conclusions and limits of the study: T-cell repertoire features combined with T-cell density were reported to predict clinical outcomes in Merkel cell carcinoma patients.

In its sample, this clone was seen once. No antigen is known for it. Base-call qualities are not available, and no considerably larger clone is one nucleotide away. Libraries were made using the immunoSEQ multiplex PCR assay. TCRdb stores this immuneACCESS table with in-frame sequences only. Part of the clones is absent; in the studies checked, under half of the shortfall reflects unresolved V genes, and no reason is known for the rest. This sample comprises 9,000 to 15,000 clones, roughly 95% of them detected only once. The top ten hold approximately 1% of the sample. The samples were taken from patients with Merkel cell carcinoma. The CDR3 measures 16 amino acids from cysteine to phenylalanine. Just CDR3 DNA is preserved here, 48 bases in frame from base 1. CDR1 and CDR2 were assigned from the germline V gene (reference sequence) as SGHNT and YYREEE. V ends up 3 bases short and J 3 bases short, with an unmatched junction base count of 8.

This TCR was sampled from a human donor with Merkel cell carcinoma. Sample: tumor tissue from Merkel cell carcinoma. This chain joins TRBV5-4 to TRBJ2-7, with 11 junctional bases fitting TRBD2. The bases read TGTGCCAGCAGCTCCGGACTAGCGGGTGACTTCTACGAGCAGTACTTC. Its translation reads: CASSSGLAGDFYEQYF. Reference TRBV5-4 and TRBJ2-7 proteins supply the regions before and after the CDR3; the full variable domain is: ETGVTQSPTHLIKTRGQQVTLRCSSQSGHNTVSWYQQALGQGPQFIFQYYREEENGRGNFPPRFSGLQFPNYSSELNVNALELDDSALYLCASSSGLAGDFYEQYFGPGTRLTVT.